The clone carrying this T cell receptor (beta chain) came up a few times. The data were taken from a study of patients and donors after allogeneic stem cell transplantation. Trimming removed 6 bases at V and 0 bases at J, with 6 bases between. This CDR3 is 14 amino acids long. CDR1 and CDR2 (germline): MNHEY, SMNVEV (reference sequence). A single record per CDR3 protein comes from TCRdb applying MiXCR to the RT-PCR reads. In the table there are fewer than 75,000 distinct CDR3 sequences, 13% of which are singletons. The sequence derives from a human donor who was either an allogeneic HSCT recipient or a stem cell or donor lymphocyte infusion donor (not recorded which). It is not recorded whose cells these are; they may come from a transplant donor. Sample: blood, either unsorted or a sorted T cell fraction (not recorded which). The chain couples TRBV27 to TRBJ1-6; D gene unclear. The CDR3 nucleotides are TGTGCCAGCAGGGCAGGCTCCTATAATTCACCCCTCCACTTT. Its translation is CASRAGSYNSPLHF.